This T cell receptor beta chain derives from a study of T cells in Graves' hyperthyroidism and ophthalmopathy. The CDR3 regions of TCR beta were amplified from RNA transcripts. HTBI primers were used for first-round RT-PCR of the TCR CDR3. TCRdb reanalysed the multiplex PCR reads using MiXCR and keeps one entry per CDR3 protein. The data show some 150,000 distinct CDR3 sequences, less than 25% seen once. This CDR3 comprises 15 residues. CDR1 and CDR2 (germline): KGHDR, SFDVKD. V lost 6 bases and J lost 1, with 12 bases in between. A few counts support this clonotype. The specimen was blood. This chain links TRBV24-1 with TRBJ1-3, with D unresolved. The clonotype was recovered from a woman between 45 and 60 years old with Graves' hyperthyroidism that later progressed to Graves' ophthalmopathy. The CDR3 reads CATSQNPGSGNTIYF. CDR3 sequence (DNA): TGTGCCACCAGTCAGAACCCTGGGTCTGGAAACACCATATATTTT.